This entry lists 31 T cell receptor beta chains sequenced from one sample in a study of cytomegalovirus exposure and HLA in healthy donors. PCR amplification relied on 60 Vbeta primers (plus 13 Jbeta primers). Sequenced by immunoSEQ multiplex PCR; TCRdb stores in-frame clones only, minus some. The sample consists of 150,000 to 200,000 clones, about 87% of them appearing once. Sequencing used PBMCs. The receptors stem from a young woman in good health and CMV-seronegative.

The CDR3 DNA sequence: TGTGCCAGCAGCTTAGGAGCGGGGGGGCCAGATACGCAGTATTTT. Translated: CASSLGAGGPDTQYF. The gene calls are TRBV7-9 and TRBJ2-3; 10 bases are shared with TRBD2. The CDR3 has 15 amino acids. CDR1 SEHNR and CDR2 FQNEAQ come from the germline V gene (reference sequence). J lost 4 bases, V lost 1 base, and 2 bases had no gene match. The variable domain in full, completed from reference TRBV7-9 and TRBJ2-3, reads DTGVSQNPRHKITKRGQNVTFRCDPISEHNRLYWYRQTLGQGPEFLTYFQNEAQLEKSRLLSDRFSAERPKGSFSTLEIQRTEQGDSAMYLCASSLGAGGPDTQYFGPGTRLTVL.

This chain uses TRBV5-4 with TRBJ2-5; a weak D match, TRBD1 (5 bases). Trimming left V 3 bases short and J 3 bases short, with 9 bases between. Germline values: CDR1 SGHNT, CDR2 YYREEE (reference sequence). The CDR3 loop spans 13 amino acids. The CDR3 is CASSSAGKETQYF. CDR3 DNA: TGTGCCAGCAGCTCGGCAGGGAAAGAGACCCAGTACTTC.

The rearrangement uses TRBV11-1 and TRBJ2-7; 7 bases are shared with TRBD1. The CDR3 is 14 residues long. Germline loops: CDR1 SGHAT, CDR2 FQDESV (reference sequence). V lost 1 base to trimming and J lost 4 bases; unmatched junction nucleotides: 4. The CDR3 sequence is CASSLEGTAYEQYF. The CDR3 DNA reads TGTGCCAGCAGCTTAGAAGGGACAGCTTACGAGCAGTACTTC.

The CDR3 loop is CASSSGTGVGEQYF. The CDR3 nucleotides read TGTGCCAGCTCATCCGGGACAGGGGTGGGAGAGCAGTACTTC. The rearrangement joins TRBV18 to TRBJ2-7, with 10 bases aligning to TRBD1. The germline CDR1 and CDR2 sequences are KGHSH and LQKENI. J gave up 7 bases and V 5 bases, and 8 bases lay outside the gene matches. The CDR3 extends over 14 amino acids.

The genes are TRBV6-5 and TRBJ2-1; 12 bases are shared with TRBD2. Germline assignment: CDR1 MNHEY and CDR2 SVGAGI. This CDR3 region has 15 residues. Trimming took 4 bases from V and 7 from J; bases not matched to a gene: 5. The CDR3 bases are TGTGCCAGCAGTTCGACTAGCGGGAGTTGGAATGAGCAGTTCTTC. Protein: CASSSTSGSWNEQFF.

The gene calls are TRBV11-2 and TRBJ2-7; no reliable D call. The V end was cut by 1 base, the J end by 6 bases, with 7 bases between. CDR1 and CDR2 from the germline V gene are SGHAT and FQNNGV. This CDR3 comprises 12 residues. The CDR3 sequence is CASSLGSSEQYF. In nucleotides, the CDR3 is TGTGCCAGCAGCTTAGGGAGTTCCGAGCAGTACTTC.

Written as DNA, the CDR3 is TGTGCCACCAGCAGAGCCGGGACTGAGACCTACGAGCAGTACTTC. It encodes CATSRAGTETYEQYF. This rearrangement joins TRBV15 to TRBJ2-7, with a weak D call TRBD2 (6 bases). The ends were cut back, 1 base at V and 2 bases at J, with 12 bases in the middle. The CDR3 loop spans 15 amino acids. Germline values: CDR1 LNHNV, CDR2 YYDKDF (reference sequence).

This chain connects TRBV5-1 to TRBJ2-5, with D maybe TRBD1 (5 bases). Trimming stripped 0 bases from V and 11 bases from J, with 20 bases between. Germline CDR1 SGHRS, CDR2 YFSETQ. The CDR3 loop spans 15 amino acids. This CDR3 is CASSLGGLGAEEQYF. CDR3 nucleotides: TGCGCCAGCAGCTTGGGGGGCCTGGGTGCCGAAGAGCAGTACTTC.

The chain joins TRBV10-3 to TRBJ2-2, with 7 bases fitting TRBD1. CDR1 ENHRY and CDR2 SYGVKD come from the germline V gene. The CDR3 is 14 residues long. Trimming took 5 bases from V and 6 from J; bases not matched to a gene: 6. The CDR3 is CAISHATGAGELFF. The CDR3 DNA is TGTGCCATCAGTCACGCCACAGGGGCCGGGGAGCTGTTTTTT.

CDR3 in DNA: TGTGCCAGCAGTAGTGGAGTAAACACCGGGGAGCTGTTTTTT. Encoded protein: CASSSGVNTGELFF. The chain employs TRBV2 and TRBJ2-2, with D hard to call. Germline CDR1 and CDR2: SNHLY and FYNNEI. V shed 5 bases and J shed 2 bases, with 9 bases lying between them. The CDR3 is made up of 14 amino acids. Looking up the rest from reference TRBV2 and TRBJ2-2 gives the full variable domain: EPEVTQTPSHQVTQMGQEVILRCVPISNHLYFYWYRQILGQKVEFLVSFYNNEISEKSEIFDDQFSVERPDGSNFTLKIRSTKLEDSAMYFCASSSGVNTGELFFGEGSRLTVL.

The chain couples TRBV30 to TRBJ2-2; the match to TRBD1 covers 11 bases. After removal of 8 bases from V and 2 bases from J, the junction contained 7 bases not matched to a gene. This CDR3 has 15 amino acids. Germline assignment: CDR1 GTSNPN and CDR2 SVGIG (reference sequence). The CDR3 region is CAGRGQGVNTGELFF. The CDR3 DNA follows: TGTGCCGGAAGGGGACAGGGGGTCAACACCGGGGAGCTGTTTTTT.

The V and J genes are TRBV7-2 and TRBJ2-3, with no clear D. The V and J ends lost 4 bases and 5 bases respectively, with 10 bases between them. Per the germline V gene, CDR1 is SGHTA and CDR2 is FQGNSA. This CDR3 contains 13 residues. The CDR3 loop is CASSYSLGDTQYF. The CDR3 nucleotides are TGTGCCAGCAGCTATTCCCTAGGAGATACGCAGTATTTT.

The chain carries TRBV28 and TRBJ2-7, with 9 bases lining up with TRBD1. Per the germline V gene, CDR1 is MDHEN and CDR2 is SYDVKM. The CDR3 is 15 residues long. The V gene end was trimmed by 6 bases and the J gene end by 3 bases; junction bases not matched to a gene: 9. In nucleotides, the CDR3 is TGTGCCAGCAGCTTACCGCTGGGACAGGGCTACGAGCAGTACTTC. The encoded protein is CASSLPLGQGYEQYF.

The rearrangement uses TRBV10-3 and TRBJ2-7; 11 nucleotides agree with TRBD1. Germline V gene lookup returns CDR1 ENHRY and CDR2 SYGVKD. This CDR3 contains 15 residues. The trim removed 4 bases at V and 5 bases at J, leaving 7 bases unmatched. The CDR3 region has the DNA TGTGCCATCAGTGCCTCGGACAGGGGGCCCCACGAGCAGTACTTC. Its translation is CAISASDRGPHEQYF.

This clone occurred once. This sequence joins TRBV5-8 and TRBJ1-6; 8 nucleotides line up with TRBD1. V lost 3 bases to trimming and J lost 9 bases; unmatched junction nucleotides: 5. CDR1 SGHTS and CDR2 YDEGEE come from the germline V gene. The CDR3 spans 14 residues. The CDR3 loop is CASSWTGTVSPLHF. The CDR3 coding sequence is TGTGCCAGCAGCTGGACAGGGACTGTTTCACCCCTCCACTTT.

This chain links TRBV27 with TRBJ1-2, with 8 nucleotides matching TRBD1. Germline values: CDR1 MNHEY, CDR2 SMNVEV (reference sequence). The CDR3 covers 12 residues. J was trimmed by 6 bases and V by 6 bases; bases with no gene match: 3. The CDR3 DNA follows: TGTGCCAGCAGCTCAGGGGGCGATGGCTACACCTTC. It translates to CASSSGGDGYTF.

The rearrangement joins TRBV7-2 to TRBJ2-3, with unresolved D. Germline-derived CDR1 and CDR2 are SGHTA and FQGNSA. The CDR3 has 13 amino acids. Between the trimmed V and J ends, which lost 4 bases and 2 bases, there was a span of 7 bases. The CDR3 DNA reads TGTGCCAGCAGCTCTTCGTCCACAGATACGCAGTATTTT. Amino acid sequence: CASSSSSTDTQYF.

The chain employs TRBV19 and TRBJ1-4, with TRBD1 matching 10 bases. This CDR3 spans 17 amino acids. V was clipped by 6 bases and J by 4 bases; unmatched bases: 11. Germline V lookup: CDR1 LNHDA, CDR2 SQIVND (reference sequence). The chain's CDR3 is CASSRGQGTNLNEKLFF. CDR3 nucleotides: TGTGCCAGTAGCCGGGGACAGGGGACAAACCTTAATGAAAAACTGTTTTTT.

The rearrangement joins TRBV27 to TRBJ2-1; the D gene is possibly TRBD2 (6 bases). The CDR3 runs 13 residues. The germline V and J ends were trimmed by 2 bases and 15 bases, with 17 bases remaining between them. Germline assignment: CDR1 MNHEY and CDR2 SMNVEV (reference sequence). CDR3 nucleotides: TGTGCCAGCAGTTTAAGGGAGACCGGAGGGCTGTTCTTC. It encodes CASSLRETGGLFF.

The gene calls are TRBV4-1 and TRBJ1-4; TRBD1 matches 8 bases. Per the germline V gene, CDR1 is MGHRA and CDR2 is YSYEKL. The J segment lost 14 bases and the V segment lost 3 bases, leaving 5 bases of the junction unmatched. The CDR3 has 12 amino acids. CDR3 DNA: TGCGCCAGCAGCCACGACAGGGGTGAGCTGTTTTTT. Translating it yields CASSHDRGELFF.

CDR3 loop: CASSYGGASGNTIYF. The CDR3 nucleotides read TGTGCCAGCAGTTACGGGGGGGCGAGTGGAAACACCATATATTTT. The genes are TRBV6-5 and TRBJ1-3, with a possible D match to TRBD1 (6 bases). The length of the CDR3 is 15 residues. The V end was cut by 2 bases, the J end by 3 bases, with 11 bases between. Germline V CDR1 and CDR2: MNHEY, SVGAGI.

This chain links TRBV27 with TRBJ2-1; 8 nucleotides align to TRBD1. CDR1 and CDR2 (germline): MNHEY, SMNVEV (reference sequence). Trimming removed 5 bases from V and 2 bases from J; junction bases left unmatched: 11. This CDR3 region has 17 residues. The CDR3 nucleotides are TGTGCCAGCAGTGACTCACCGGGGACAGGCCCCTACAATGAGCAGTTCTTC. Protein sequence: CASSDSPGTGPYNEQFF.

The V and J genes are TRBV10-1 and TRBJ2-5; perhaps TRBD2 as D (6 bases). The V gene's germline CDR1 is WNHNN and CDR2 SYGVQD (reference sequence). The CDR3 length is 15 residues. V lost 9 bases to trimming and J lost 0 bases, with 17 bases between them. Written as DNA, the CDR3 is TGCGCCAGTTCACCGGGACTCGTGTACCAAGAGACCCAGTACTTC. It codes for CASSPGLVYQETQYF.

There are a few counts of this clone. The V call is TRBV6-4, the J call TRBJ2-1; 7 nucleotides line up with TRBD2. In germline, CDR1 is MRHNA, CDR2 SNTAGT. The CDR3 covers 16 residues. The V and J ends lost 0 bases and 8 bases, in that order; junction bases with no gene match: 10. The CDR3 DNA reads as TGTGCCAGCAGTGACTCTACGAGCGGGGCTGGGGATGAGCAGTTCTTC. Translating it yields CASSDSTSGAGDEQFF.

The chain joins TRBV6-6 to TRBJ2-3; 10 bases are shared with TRBD2. Germline V lookup: CDR1 MNHNY, CDR2 SVGAGI (reference sequence). After removal of 7 bases from V and 2 bases from J, the junction contained 9 bases not matched to a gene. The CDR3 is 16 amino acids. The CDR3 DNA is TGTGCCAGCACCTGGACTAGCGGAACATACACAGATACGCAGTATTTT. This sequence encodes CASTWTSGTYTDTQYF.

This rearrangement joins TRBV6-1 to TRBJ2-7, with 7 positions matching TRBD2. V was clipped by 4 bases and J by 2 bases; unmatched bases: 11. Germline V gene lookup returns CDR1 MNHNS and CDR2 SASEGT. The CDR3 is 16 residues long. The CDR3 is CASSGTGGRGAYEQYF. CDR3 coding DNA: TGTGCCAGCAGTGGCACGGGAGGCCGCGGGGCCTACGAGCAGTACTTC.

This chain joins TRBV14 and TRBJ1-2, with 7 positions matching TRBD1. Germline CDR1 and CDR2: SGHDN and FVKESK. V was pared by 1 base and J by 4 bases, with 6 bases of the junction left unmatched. CDR3 size: 15 residues. The CDR3 loop reads CASSQALGTAYGYTF. CDR3 DNA sequence: TGTGCCAGCAGCCAAGCCCTCGGGACAGCCTATGGCTACACCTTC.

The chain employs TRBV4-1 and TRBJ1-5; 7 nucleotides align to TRBD1. J lost 10 bases, V lost 3 bases, and 12 bases had no gene match. Germline loops: CDR1 MGHRA, CDR2 YSYEKL. The CDR3 is 15 residues long. CDR3 DNA: TGCGCCAGCAGCCATCCCCTTAAGAGGGGGCGACCCCAGCATTTT. It specifies CASSHPLKRGRPQHF.

V is TRBV7-8 and J is TRBJ1-1, with 8 positions matching TRBD1. Looked up from germline, CDR1 is SGHVS and CDR2 is FQNEAQ. V lost 4 bases and J lost 0; bases outside the gene matches: 4. CDR3 length equals 15 residues. In nucleotides, the CDR3 is TGTGCCAGCAGCTCAGGGGGCGGCATGAACACTGAAGCTTTCTTT. Protein product: CASSSGGGMNTEAFF.

The genes are TRBV10-1 and TRBJ2-7, with TRBD2 identical over 8 bases. In germline, CDR1 is WNHNN, CDR2 SYGVQD (reference sequence). The CDR3 length is 15 residues. With V trimmed by 3 bases and J by 2 bases, 6 bases remained unmatched. The CDR3 DNA sequence: TGCGCCAGCAGTGAAACGGGGGGGGTGACCTACGAGCAGTACTTC. Translated: CASSETGGVTYEQYF.

The chain uses TRBV6-5 and TRBJ1-1; 10 bases agree with TRBD1. This CDR3 spans 14 amino acids. V lost 6 bases and J lost 1; bases outside the gene matches: 2. The germline gives CDR1 MNHEY, CDR2 SVGAGI. The CDR3 here is CASRWTGGNTEAFF. CDR3 in DNA: TGTGCCAGCAGATGGACAGGGGGGAACACTGAAGCTTTCTTT.